The 30 T cell receptor beta chains below were found in one sample sequenced in a study of blood T cell repertoires in COVID-19. Clones were read by immunoSEQ multiplex PCR, and TCRdb kept only the in-frame ones, dropping some. Of 310,000 or so clones listed, 87% were seen once; the top ten hold 4.5% to 7%. Material: PBMCs or T cells enriched from blood (not recorded which). The receptors originated from a woman in her 30s who had recovered from COVID-19.

This clone showed up many times. CDR3 DNA: TGTGCCAGCAGCTTGGGGGGGGACCCCACAGATACGCAGTATTTT. Residues: CASSLGGDPTDTQYF. V usage is TRBV5-6 and J usage is TRBJ2-3, with D possibly TRBD2 on 6 matching bases. The V gene's germline CDR1 is SGHDT and CDR2 YYEEEE. The CDR3 contains 15 residues. Between the trimmed V and J ends, which lost 0 bases and 2 bases, there was a span of 10 bases.

The rearrangement uses TRBV19 and TRBJ1-6; 7 nucleotides match TRBD1. Per the germline V gene, CDR1 is LNHDA and CDR2 is SQIVND (reference sequence). V lost 2 bases to trimming and J lost 8 bases; unmatched junction nucleotides: 15. The CDR3 contains 18 residues. CDR3 DNA: TGTGCCAGTAGTATAAATTTCCCGACAGGGCGGGCGGATTCACCCCTCCACTTT. As protein: CASSINFPTGRADSPLHF.

The chain uses TRBV4-1 and TRBJ2-5; TRBD1 is a possible D gene (6 bases). Between the trimmed V and J ends, which lost 2 bases and 5 bases, there was a span of 9 bases. CDR3 size: 13 residues. Germline-derived CDR1 and CDR2 are MGHRA and YSYEKL. The CDR3 DNA follows: TGCGCCAGCAGCCAACAGGGGACCGAGACCCAGTACTTC. Its translation: CASSQQGTETQYF.

The chain employs TRBV3-1 (or the pseudogene TRBV3-2) and TRBJ2-5; 10 positions agree with TRBD2. The CDR3 extends over 16 amino acids. Germline V gene lookup returns CDR1 LGHDT and CDR2 YNNKEL (reference sequence). After removal of 4 bases from V and 5 bases from J, the junction contained 10 bases not matched to a gene. The CDR3 sequence is CASSPFPSGGGETQYF. The CDR3 DNA reads TGTGCCAGCAGCCCCTTCCCTAGCGGGGGAGGCGAGACCCAGTACTTC.

V is TRBV5-5 and J is TRBJ2-5; 13 positions agree with TRBD2. V lost 4 bases to trimming and J lost 6 bases; unmatched junction nucleotides: 9. This CDR3 is built from 16 residues. Germline V gives CDR1 SGHKS, CDR2 YYEKEE (reference sequence). The CDR3 nucleotides are TGTGCCAGCAGCAACGAACCCGGGACTAGCGGGAAGACCCAGTACTTC. This encodes CASSNEPGTSGKTQYF.

Written as DNA, the CDR3 is TGTGCCAGCAGCAGGACAGGGGCTGGAAACACCATATATTTT. Residues: CASSRTGAGNTIYF. The gene calls are TRBV5-4 and TRBJ1-3, with 9 bases matching TRBD1. Germline V CDR1 and CDR2: SGHNT, YYREEE (reference sequence). The V segment lost 4 bases and the J segment 2 bases; nucleotides outside the gene matches: 1. This CDR3 contains 14 residues.

This sequence joins TRBV2 and TRBJ2-6, with 7 bases that match TRBD1. With 5 bases clipped from V and 3 bases from J, the junction kept 4 bases outside the gene matches. The CDR3 sequence is 15 residues long. Germline V gene lookup returns CDR1 SNHLY and CDR2 FYNNEI. The chain's CDR3 is CASSRRGLGANVLTF. The CDR3 region has the DNA TGTGCCAGCAGTCGTAGGGGGCTTGGGGCCAACGTCCTGACTTTC. Using reference TRBV2 and TRBJ2-6 for the parts outside the CDR3, the full variable domain is EPEVTQTPSHQVTQMGQEVILRCVPISNHLYFYWYRQILGQKVEFLVSFYNNEISEKSEIFDDQFSVERPDGSNFTLKIRSTKLEDSAMYFCASSRRGLGANVLTFGAGSRLTVL.

The chain couples TRBV4-1 to TRBJ1-2, with D possibly being TRBD1 (5 bases). Germline loops: CDR1 MGHRA, CDR2 YSYEKL. The CDR3 consists of 15 residues. The V and J ends lost 0 bases and 2 bases respectively, with 10 bases between them. Here the CDR3 reads CASSQDGADNYGYTF. The CDR3 DNA is TGCGCCAGCAGCCAAGATGGGGCGGACAACTATGGCTACACCTTC.

The rearrangement links TRBV12-3 or TRBV12-4 to TRBJ1-1; unclear D gene. Trimming shortened V by 7 bases and J by 1 base, and 10 bases separated the two germline ends. CDR3 length: 13 amino acids. DNA for the CDR3: TGTGCCAGCACCTCCCGGGAGAACACTGAAGCTTTCTTT. Its translation: CASTSRENTEAFF.

The V and J genes are TRBV30 and TRBJ1-4, with D unclear. Trimming stripped 2 bases from V and 5 bases from J, with 12 bases between. Per the germline V gene, CDR1 is GTSNPN and CDR2 is SVGIG (reference sequence). This CDR3 spans 14 amino acids. DNA for the CDR3: TGTGCCTGGAGTTGGGCCTCCACCAATGAAAAACTGTTTTTT. Its protein is CAWSWASTNEKLFF.

The gene calls are TRBV11-3 and TRBJ2-3; unclear D gene. The ends were cut back, 5 bases at V and 2 bases at J, with 2 bases in the middle. Germline CDR1 is SGHNT and CDR2 is YENEEA. The CDR3 sequence is 11 residues long. Written as DNA, the CDR3 is TGTGCCAGCAGCCTCACAGATACGCAGTATTTT. Translating it yields CASSLTDTQYF.

V usage is TRBV5-1 and J usage is TRBJ1-5, with 9 positions matching TRBD1. V trimming: 0 bases; J trimming: 6 bases; junction bases outside the gene matches: 4. CDR1 is SGHRS and CDR2 is YFSETQ in the germline V gene. This CDR3 region has 15 residues. CDR3: CASSLEGQGGQPQHF. The DNA for the CDR3 is TGCGCCAGCAGCTTGGAGGGACAGGGCGGTCAGCCCCAGCATTTT.

The chain has TRBV30 and TRBJ1-2; D might be TRBD1 (6 bases). V lost 1 base and J lost 2, with 20 bases in between. Germline CDR1 GTSNPN, CDR2 SVGIG (reference sequence). This CDR3 comprises 17 residues. The chain's CDR3 is CAWSGVQGRFQNYGYTF. The DNA for the CDR3 is TGTGCCTGGAGTGGGGTACAGGGTAGATTCCAGAACTATGGCTACACCTTC.

This clone appeared a single time. V is TRBV5-6 and J is TRBJ1-1; 7 bases agree with TRBD1. The CDR3 covers 16 residues. Trimming took 0 bases from V and 4 from J; bases not matched to a gene: 9. Germline V lookup: CDR1 SGHDT, CDR2 YYEEEE. The CDR3 spells CASSLDGTAPFTEAFF. In DNA form, the CDR3 reads TGTGCCAGCAGCTTGGATGGGACAGCCCCATTCACTGAAGCTTTCTTT.

This chain links TRBV5-1 with TRBJ1-1; D is possibly TRBD1 (5 bases). The germline CDR1 and CDR2 sequences are SGHRS and YFSETQ. The CDR3 runs 12 residues. The ends were cut back, 4 bases at V and 7 bases at J, with 11 bases in the middle. CDR3 nucleotides: TGCGCCAGCAGCACCGAAGACAGTGAAGCTTTCTTT. Encoded protein: CASSTEDSEAFF.

J is TRBJ1-3 and V is TRBV27; D is perhaps TRBD1 (6 bases). Between the trimmed V and J ends, which lost 6 bases and 4 bases, there was a span of 10 bases. In germline, CDR1 is MNHEY, CDR2 SMNVEV (reference sequence). This CDR3 is 13 amino acids long. DNA for the CDR3: TGTGCCAGCAGGACAGGTGGGGGAAACACCATATATTTT. Translated: CASRTGGGNTIYF.

The rearrangement links TRBV6-2 or TRBV6-3 to TRBJ1-5; D is uncertain. The V end was cut by 0 bases, the J end by 7 bases, with 10 bases between. The CDR3 consists of 14 residues. Germline assignment: CDR1 MNHEY and CDR2 SVGEGT. The CDR3 protein is CASSYSIQRQPQHF. Here the CDR3 DNA reads TGTGCCAGCAGTTACTCGATTCAGCGGCAGCCCCAGCATTTT.

The J gene is TRBJ2-7, the V gene TRBV25-1; no clear D. The germline V gene has CDR1 MGHDK and CDR2 SYGVNS. With 4 bases removed from V and 3 bases from J, the gap between germline ends came to 7 bases. CDR3 length: 12 amino acids. The CDR3 sequence: CASSAAGYEQYF. The CDR3, as DNA: TGTGCCAGCAGTGCGGCAGGCTACGAGCAGTACTTC.

J is TRBJ1-2 and V is TRBV19, with D hard to call. Germline V CDR1 and CDR2: LNHDA, SQIVND (reference sequence). Trimming removed 1 base at V and 1 base at J, with 13 bases between. The CDR3 contains 16 residues. In nucleotides, the CDR3 is TGTGCCAGTAGTATAGTCACAACCAGGATTAACTATGGCTACACCTTC. Amino acids: CASSIVTTRINYGYTF.

This clone occurred a few times. The chain joins TRBV3-1 (or the pseudogene TRBV3-2) to TRBJ1-1; no reliable D call. CDR1 LGHDT and CDR2 YNNKEL come from the germline V gene (reference sequence). The CDR3 loop spans 13 amino acids. The V gene lost 2 bases and the J gene lost 8 bases, with 12 bases spanning the gap. CDR3 in DNA: TGTGCCAGCAGCCAACGTTGGGAGATAGAAGCTTTCTTT. Protein: CASSQRWEIEAFF.

This chain links TRBV7-2 with TRBJ1-2; D possibly corresponds to TRBD1 (6 bases). The CDR3 is 15 amino acids. Trimming pared 1 base from V and 2 bases from J, leaving 11 bases between. Germline CDR1 reads SGHTA; CDR2 reads FQGNSA. The CDR3 DNA sequence: TGTGCCAGCAGCTTAGAGGGACACCAAAACTATGGCTACACCTTC. This encodes CASSLEGHQNYGYTF.

The chain links TRBV13 to TRBJ2-7, with TRBD2 matching 13 bases. V was pared by 4 bases and J by 5 bases, with 5 bases of the junction left unmatched. Germline V CDR1 and CDR2: PRHDT, FYEKMQ (reference sequence). The CDR3 is made up of 15 amino acids. The CDR3 spells CASSWRGLAGDEQYF. The CDR3 DNA is TGTGCCAGCAGCTGGCGCGGACTAGCGGGGGACGAGCAGTACTTC.

This chain joins TRBV10-2 and TRBJ2-7; 9 nucleotides line up with TRBD1. The CDR3 has 15 amino acids. The V gene's germline CDR1 is WSHSY and CDR2 SAAADI. With 6 bases clipped from V and 4 bases from J, the junction kept 10 bases outside the gene matches. Written as DNA, the CDR3 is TGCGCCAGCAGGGAGACAGGGGGGGTTCGGTACGAGCAGTACTTC. Protein sequence: CASRETGGVRYEQYF.

Notes on this clone: This same CDR3 is encoded by further DNA sequences in the sample. V gene TRBV30 combines with J gene TRBJ1-5; no clear D. This CDR3 has 13 residues. Germline CDR1 and CDR2: GTSNPN and SVGIG (reference sequence). The V end lost 0 bases, the J end lost 1 base, and 4 bases lay between the germline ends. In nucleotides, the CDR3 is TGTGCCTGGAGTGTTCGGAGCAATCAGCCCCAGCATTTT. Residues: CAWSVRSNQPQHF.

The chain employs TRBV10-3 and TRBJ1-4; D is ambiguous. V gave up 7 bases and J gave up 4 bases, with 10 bases separating them. The germline gives CDR1 ENHRY, CDR2 SYGVKD. CDR3 length: 13 residues. CDR3 DNA sequence: TGTGCCATCAAGAAGCACGTTAATGAAAAACTGTTTTTT. It is translated as CAIKKHVNEKLFF.

The V and J genes are TRBV7-8 and TRBJ1-2; the D gene is possibly TRBD1 (6 bases). The germline gives CDR1 SGHVS, CDR2 FQNEAQ. The CDR3 is 14 residues long. With 1 base removed from V and 5 bases from J, the gap between germline ends came to 11 bases. CDR3 sequence: CASSLEGVGYGYTF. CDR3 coding DNA: TGTGCCAGCAGCTTAGAGGGGGTGGGGTATGGCTACACCTTC.

The chain combines TRBV4-2 with TRBJ2-4; 12 bases match TRBD2. Germline CDR1 reads LGHNA; CDR2 reads YNFKEQ. The V segment lost 0 bases and the J segment 2 bases; nucleotides outside the gene matches: 2. The CDR3 covers 17 residues. The CDR3 here is CASSQELAGGSKNIQYF. The CDR3 coding sequence is TGTGCCAGCAGCCAAGAACTAGCGGGGGGTTCCAAAAACATTCAGTACTTC.

V and J are TRBV19 and TRBJ2-5, with 9 bases fitting TRBD2. The V gene's germline CDR1 is LNHDA and CDR2 SQIVND (reference sequence). V lost 4 bases, J lost 4 bases, and 4 bases stayed unmatched. CDR3 length: 14 amino acids. Here the CDR3 reads CASSTSGVGETQYF. For the CDR3, the DNA is TGTGCCAGTAGTACTAGCGGGGTGGGAGAGACCCAGTACTTC.

The CDR3 DNA sequence: TGTGCCAGCAGCCCCGACAGGGGGCATACAGTTAATGAAAAACTGTTTTTT. This translates into CASSPDRGHTVNEKLFF. The chain recombines TRBV9 with TRBJ1-4; TRBD1 aligns across 10 bases. The CDR3 runs 17 residues. J gave up 4 bases and V 4 bases, and 10 bases lay outside the gene matches. CDR1 is SGDLS, CDR2 YYNGEE, per germline.

This clone was found once. This chain links TRBV19 with TRBJ2-1, with TRBD2 matching over 7 bases. The CDR3 contains 15 residues. V was pared by 5 bases and J by 0 bases, with 4 bases of the junction left unmatched. Per germline, CDR1 LNHDA and CDR2 SQIVND (reference sequence). The CDR3 coding sequence is TGTGCCAGTAGTGGGGGAGGGCCCTCCTACAATGAGCAGTTCTTC. As protein: CASSGGGPSYNEQFF. Supplemented by reference TRBV19 and TRBJ2-1, the full variable domain reads DGGITQSPKYLFRKEGQNVTLSCEQNLNHDAMYWYRQDPGQGLRLIYYSQIVNDFQKGDIAEGYSVSREKKESFPLTVTSAQKNPTAFYLCASSGGGPSYNEQFFGPGTRLTVL.